What follows are 17 T cell receptor beta chains derived from one specimen sequenced in a study of blood T cell repertoires in COVID-19. Repertoires were generated with immunoSEQ multiplex PCR, while TCRdb's copy carries only in-frame clones and drops some. This repertoire shows approximately 230,000 clones, around 82% found once; its top ten account for 5% to 6%. Specimen: peripheral blood. Receptors originate from an elderly man with acute or convalescent COVID-19.

The chain couples TRBV6-1 to TRBJ1-3; possible D gene TRBD1, 6 bases. Trimming pared 1 base from V and 7 bases from J, leaving 14 bases between. The germline gives CDR1 MNHNS, CDR2 SASEGT. The CDR3 is 15 residues long. As DNA, the CDR3 is TGTGCCAGCAGTGAAGGGGGGCTTGGTAGGAACACCATATATTTT. This translates into CASSEGGLGRNTIYF.

This clone was detected once. The chain recombines TRBV10-3 with TRBJ1-2; 9 bases fit TRBD1. From germline, CDR1 is ENHRY and CDR2 SYGVKD. The CDR3 contains 16 residues. V lost 0 bases, J lost 1 base, and 3 bases stayed unmatched. This CDR3 is CAISESVTGGNYGYTF. Written as DNA, the CDR3 is TGTGCCATCAGTGAGTCCGTGACAGGGGGTAACTATGGCTACACCTTC.

The chain couples TRBV28 to TRBJ1-2, with TRBD1 matching 7 bases. The CDR3 loop spans 15 amino acids. Looked up from germline, CDR1 is MDHEN and CDR2 is SYDVKM. Losses at the gene ends were 8 bases for V and 6 bases for J; bases not matched to a gene: 15. CDR3 sequence: CASVPGTATHHGYTF. The CDR3 DNA sequence: TGTGCCAGCGTGCCCGGGACAGCGACACACCATGGCTACACCTTC.

This clone was observed a few times. The J gene is TRBJ2-1, the V gene TRBV27, with unresolved D. The V gene lost 2 bases and the J gene lost 6 bases, with 11 bases spanning the gap. The CDR3 is 14 amino acids. Germline CDR1 and CDR2: MNHEY and SMNVEV (reference sequence). In nucleotides, the CDR3 is TGTGCCAGCAGTTTACGCCAAACCGGCAATGAGCAGTTCTTC. Residues: CASSLRQTGNEQFF.

V is TRBV10-3 and J is TRBJ2-1, with D perhaps TRBD2 (5 bases). The V end lost 3 bases, the J end lost 10 bases, and 10 bases lay between the germline ends. The CDR3 spans 12 residues. Germline loops: CDR1 ENHRY, CDR2 SYGVKD. In DNA, the CDR3 is TGTGCCATCAGTGATGGGTCTAGCGAGCAGTTCTTC. Residues: CAISDGSSEQFF.

The CDR3 region is CASSLGLGTTYGYTF. In DNA form, the CDR3 reads TGTGCCAGCAGCTTGGGGCTGGGGACAACCTATGGCTACACCTTC. The chain joins TRBV7-9 to TRBJ1-2, with D possibly matching TRBD1 (6 bases). Germline V gives CDR1 SEHNR, CDR2 FQNEAQ (reference sequence). Trimming stripped 3 bases from V and 4 bases from J, with 15 bases between. CDR3 length equals 15 residues.

This clone was counted only a few times. The chain links TRBV7-9 to TRBJ2-7; D is possibly TRBD1 (6 bases). V lost 2 bases and J lost 3, with 14 bases in between. The CDR3 extends over 15 amino acids. Germline V lookup: CDR1 SEHNR, CDR2 FQNEAQ (reference sequence). The CDR3 bases are TGTGCCAGCAGCTTATCCCCCTCGACAGGCTACGAGCAGTACTTC. Its protein product is CASSLSPSTGYEQYF.

This chain links TRBV3-1 (or the pseudogene TRBV3-2) with TRBJ2-5; 14 positions match TRBD2. V lost 4 bases to trimming and J lost 5 bases; unmatched junction nucleotides: 6. Looked up from germline, CDR1 is LGHDT and CDR2 is YNNKEL (reference sequence). CDR3 length: 16 amino acids. DNA for the CDR3: TGTGCCAGCAGCCGACTAGCGGGAGGGCCTAAGGAGACCCAGTACTTC. This translates into CASSRLAGGPKETQYF.

The chain joins TRBV4-1 to TRBJ2-1, with D perhaps TRBD2 (5 bases). Germline lookup yields CDR1 MGHRA and CDR2 YSYEKL. V dropped 1 base and J dropped 2 bases, with 12 bases sitting between them. The CDR3 runs 16 residues. CDR3 loop: CASSQAMAGTYNEQFF. CDR3 bases: TGCGCCAGCAGCCAAGCCATGGCCGGGACCTACAATGAGCAGTTCTTC.

V gene TRBV14 combines with J gene TRBJ2-5; 12 bases match TRBD1. V was clipped by 1 base and J by 5 bases; unmatched bases: 8. The length of the CDR3 is 17 residues. The germline V gene has CDR1 SGHDN and CDR2 FVKESK. The CDR3 protein is CASSQAGTGGGGETQYF. The DNA for the CDR3 is TGTGCCAGCAGCCAAGCCGGGACAGGGGGCGGGGGTGAGACCCAGTACTTC.

This sequence joins TRBV5-8 and TRBJ2-7; D is perhaps TRBD1 (7 bases). Germline V lookup: CDR1 SGHTS, CDR2 YDEGEE. With 1 base removed from V and 1 base from J, the gap between germline ends came to 12 bases. This CDR3 spans 15 amino acids. The DNA of the CDR3 is TGTGCCAGCAGCTTGTATTCAGGGGGGTCCTACGAGCAGTACTTC. Translating it yields CASSLYSGGSYEQYF.

The V gene is TRBV18, the J gene TRBJ1-2; D might be TRBD1 (6 bases). V was pared by 1 base and J by 7 bases, with 16 bases between. CDR1 and CDR2 from the germline V gene are KGHSH and LQKENI. The length of the CDR3 is 15 residues. The CDR3 bases are TGTGCCAGCTCACCACGGCAGGGGCTCAGCGGTGGCTACACCTTC. Its translation is CASSPRQGLSGGYTF.

The rearrangement links TRBV9 to TRBJ1-3, with 9 bases identical to TRBD1. The V gene end was trimmed by 4 bases and the J gene end by 4 bases; junction bases not matched to a gene: 6. Germline CDR1 reads SGDLS; CDR2 reads YYNGEE. The CDR3 has 15 amino acids. The CDR3 DNA reads TGTGCCAGCAGCTTGACCGGGACAGGGGGAAACACCATATATTTT. This gives the protein CASSLTGTGGNTIYF.

J is TRBJ2-1 and V is TRBV24-1, with 9 nucleotides matching TRBD2. The CDR3 spans 16 residues. Unmatched junction bases numbered 6, after V lost 5 bases and J lost 2 bases. Germline CDR1 KGHDR, CDR2 SFDVKD. The DNA for the CDR3 is TGTGCCACCAGTGGAACTAGCGGGTACACCTACAATGAGCAGTTCTTC. Translation gives CATSGTSGYTYNEQFF.

The J gene is TRBJ2-3, the V gene TRBV18; tentative D call: TRBD1 (5 bases). This CDR3 is built from 14 residues. Trimming removed 0 bases from V and 3 bases from J, with 7 bases in between. Germline CDR1 is KGHSH and CDR2 is LQKENI. CDR3: CASSPPSGTDTQYF. As DNA, the CDR3 is TGTGCCAGCTCACCACCGTCAGGGACAGATACGCAGTATTTT.

This chain links TRBV27 with TRBJ2-5, with D possibly matching TRBD2 (6 bases). Germline assignment: CDR1 MNHEY and CDR2 SMNVEV (reference sequence). This CDR3 is 14 amino acids long. The V end lost 3 bases, the J end lost 5 bases, and 13 bases lay between the germline ends. The CDR3 DNA sequence: TGTGCCAGCAGTTTGGAGGGGCGCGGCGAGACCCAGTACTTC. Translating it yields CASSLEGRGETQYF.

The chain uses TRBV9 and TRBJ2-1, with a tentative D call TRBD2 (6 bases). There are 15 residues in the CDR3. Trimming took off 2 bases at V and 0 bases at J, with 9 bases between the two ends. The V gene's germline CDR1 is SGDLS and CDR2 YYNGEE. In nucleotides, the CDR3 is TGTGCCAGCAGCGTCCGGGACTTCTCCTACAATGAGCAGTTCTTC. Protein: CASSVRDFSYNEQFF.